The rows below give T cell receptor beta chains drawn from one sample of a study of blood T cell repertoires in COVID-19. TCRdb keeps only in-frame clones here, not all; method: immunoSEQ multiplex PCR. The table includes 100,000 to 150,000 clones, around 90% detected once. Input material: peripheral blood. These receptors were collected from a woman aged 55-75 years with COVID-19, enrolled during active disease. Each CDR3 is given with its conserved first and last residue. A D gene is named only where the DNA matches it firmly. Some rows have no size entry. The others give once, few or many, or a class for an expanded clone.

v_gene	abundance	j_gene	d_gene	CDR3nt	CDR3aa
TRBV25-1	NA	TRBJ1-1	NA	TGTGCCAGCAAGGGGATTACAGGTTCGAACACTGAAGCTTTCTTT	CASKGITGSNTEAFF
TRBV6-5	NA	TRBJ2-5	TRBD2	TGTGCCAGCAGTTACTTGACTAGCGGGGGGCGGGTTAGGTACTTC	CASSYLTSGGRVRYF
TRBV27	NA	TRBJ1-4	NA	TGTGCCAGCAGTCGGGGGGAGGAAAAACTGTTTTTT	CASSRGEEKLFF
TRBV7-2	NA	TRBJ1-2	TRBD1	TGTGCCAGCAGCCCGCCGGGACAGGGGGCGATTGGCTACACCTTC	CASSPPGQGAIGYTF
TRBV6-2/TRBV6-3	NA	TRBJ1-6	NA	TGTGCCAGCAGTTACGTCGGGAATTCACCCCTCCACTTT	CASSYVGNSPLHF
TRBV5-1	NA	TRBJ1-2	TRBD1	TGCGCCAGCAGCCCAATACAGGGGGCGAAGCAAGGCTACACCTTC	CASSPIQGAKQGYTF
TRBV18	NA	TRBJ1-5	TRBD1	TGTGCCAGCTCACCACCGGGACAGCGGGAGGGTCAGCCCCAGCATTTT	CASSPPGQREGQPQHF
TRBV5-4	NA	TRBJ2-4	NA	TGTGCCAGCAGCTTATCCCGGGGGACAAACATTCAGTACTTC	CASSLSRGTNIQYF
TRBV14	NA	TRBJ2-3	TRBD1	TGTGCCAGCAGCCGGGACAGGGGAACAGATACGCAGTATTTT	CASSRDRGTDTQYF
TRBV4-3	NA	TRBJ1-2	NA	TGCGCCAGCAGCCAAGATACGGACACGACCGCTAACTATGGCTACACCTTC	CASSQDTDTTANYGYTF
TRBV4-1	NA	TRBJ2-3	TRBD2	TGCGCCAGCAGCCAAACCTCTAGCGGGGGGAGGGCAGATACGCAGTATTTT	CASSQTSSGGRADTQYF
TRBV16	NA	TRBJ1-1	TRBD1	TGTGCCAGCAGCCAATCGGACAGGGGGCGAGCTTTCTTT	CASSQSDRGRAFF
TRBV5-4	NA	TRBJ2-3	TRBD2	TGTGCCAGCAGCTCTGAGGGACTAGCGTCAGATACGCAGTATTTT	CASSSEGLASDTQYF
TRBV5-5	NA	TRBJ1-2	TRBD1	TGTGCCAGCAGCAAGGGACAGGGGGCTAATTGGGATGGCTACACCTTC	CASSKGQGANWDGYTF
TRBV5-4	few	TRBJ1-2	NA	TGTGCCAGCAAGCAGGGAGGGTACTCTGGCTACACCTTC	CASKQGGYSGYTF
TRBV3-1/TRBV3-2	NA	TRBJ2-5	NA	TGTGCCAGCACAATACTGCAAACGGAGACCCAGTACTTC	CASTILQTETQYF
TRBV12-3/TRBV12-4	NA	TRBJ2-2	NA	TGTGCCAGCAGACCTGGGAGTGGCGGGGAGCTGTTTTTT	CASRPGSGGELFF
TRBV18	NA	TRBJ2-2	NA	TGTGCCAGCTCACCACAAGTCTACAGGGATGGCGGGGAGCTGTTTTTT	CASSPQVYRDGGELFF
TRBV5-1	NA	TRBJ2-7	NA	TGCGCCAGCAGAGTCGTTACCGACAGAGCCTACGAGCAGTACTTC	CASRVVTDRAYEQYF
TRBV18	NA	TRBJ2-6	NA	TGTGCCAGCTCGACCGACAGAGCTGGGGCCAACGTCCTGACTTTC	CASSTDRAGANVLTF
TRBV24-1	NA	TRBJ2-3	TRBD2	TGTGCCACCTCCCTAGCGGGGTCCGATACGCAGTATTTT	CATSLAGSDTQYF
TRBV5-8	NA	TRBJ1-1	NA	TGTGCCAGCAGCTTGGTTGAAGGGGGAATCGACACTGAAGCTTTCTTT	CASSLVEGGIDTEAFF
TRBV13	few	TRBJ1-5	TRBD1	TGTGCCAGCAGCTTAGGGACAGGGGGAAATAGCAATCAGCCCCAGCATTTT	CASSLGTGGNSNQPQHF
TRBV7-9	NA	TRBJ1-1	NA	TGTGCCAGCAGTTTAGCTTTAGGGGCGAACACTGAAGCTTTCTTT	CASSLALGANTEAFF
TRBV11-1	NA	TRBJ1-4	TRBD1	TGTGCCAGCAGCTTAAAGAAAGGGGGCCTGGGAGAAAAACTGTTTTTT	CASSLKKGGLGEKLFF